The rows below give T cell receptor beta chains drawn from one sample of a study of CD8+CD57+ T cells in acquired aplastic anemia. MiXCR was run by TCRdb on the reads, yielding one entry per CDR3 protein. The top ten clones hold 46% of a sample with roughly 180,000 distinct CDR3 sequences, less than 65% of them seen once. Sequencing was done on a sample of sorted CD4+, CD8+, or CD8+CD57+ T cells (not recorded which) from PBMCs. The receptor set was obtained from a human donor with severe aplastic anemia or a healthy control (not recorded which). Each CDR3 is given with its conserved first and last residue. D genes are given only for firm matches. Clone size is shown for a subset of rows, as once, few, many or a class of expanded clone.

- | - | TRBJ2-5 | TRBV20-1 | TGCAGTGCTAGAGGGAGCCGAAAAGAGACCCAGTACTTC | CSARGSRKETQYF
- | - | TRBJ1-2 | TRBV15 | TGTGCCACCAGCAGCGTGAGGGGGACCCTCTATGGCTACACCTTC | CATSSVRGTLYGYTF
- | TRBD2 | TRBJ2-3 | TRBV9 | TGTGCCAGCAGCGTAGGGGCTAGCGGGGGGACCAGCACAGATACGCAGTATTTT | CASSVGASGGTSTDTQYF
many | - | TRBJ2-5 | TRBV24-1 | TGTGCCACCAGTGAGGGGGAACAAGAGACCCAGTACTTC | CATSEGEQETQYF
many | - | TRBJ2-5 | TRBV5-6 | TGTGCCAGCAGCTTGACGGGGGACAGCCAAGAGACCCAGTACTTC | CASSLTGDSQETQYF
- | TRBD1 | TRBJ2-7 | TRBV7-9 | TGTGCCAGCAGCTCGACACTTAGGGGACAGACCTCCTACGAGCAGTACTTC | CASSSTLRGQTSYEQYF
- | TRBD2 | TRBJ2-5 | TRBV20-1 | TGCAGTGCATTACGGACTAGCGGAGGGGCAGAGACCCAGTACTTC | CSALRTSGGAETQYF
- | - | TRBJ2-1 | TRBV10-3 | TGTGCCATCAGTGCGGCCTACGATGAGCAGTTCTTC | CAISAAYDEQFF
- | TRBD2 | TRBJ2-5 | TRBV20-1 | TGCAGTGCTAGAGATCAAGCGGGGGGGTTCTACCAAGAGACCCAGTACTTC | CSARDQAGGFYQETQYF
- | - | TRBJ2-3 | TRBV7-3 | TGTGCTAGCAGTACAGCCGACACAGATACGCAGTATTTT | CASSTADTDTQYF
few | - | TRBJ1-5 | TRBV15 | TGTGCCACCAGCAGGCACAATAGTAATCAGCCCCAGCATTTT | CATSRHNSNQPQHF
- | - | TRBJ2-5 | TRBV10-3 | TGTGCCATCAGTGAGGGTGAAGAGACCCAGTACTTC | CAISEGEETQYF
- | TRBD2 | TRBJ2-7 | TRBV5-1 | TGCGCCAGCAGCTTGGCCCTAGCGGGAGAGCAGTACTTC | CASSLALAGEQYF
- | - | TRBJ1-2 | TRBV20-1 | TGCAGTGCTCCCCCTATACACTATGGCTACACCTTC | CSAPPIHYGYTF
- | - | TRBJ1-1 | TRBV7-9 | TGTGCCAGCAGCCGGTCACGGAACACTGAAGCTTTCTTT | CASSRSRNTEAFF
- | - | TRBJ1-2 | TRBV4-1 | TGCGCCAGCAGCCAAGGGGTGTTATCTTCCGGCTACACCTTC | CASSQGVLSSGYTF
once | - | TRBJ1-1 | TRBV29-1 | TGCAGCGTTGAGTGGGGGAGGTCTGAAGCTCTCTTT | CSVEWGRSEALF
- | TRBD1 | TRBJ2-1 | TRBV10-3 | TGTGCCATCAGTGAGATCAGGGCGGACCCACAGGGGGAGTTCTTC | CAISEIRADPQGEFF
many | TRBD1 | TRBJ2-2 | TRBV4-2 | TGTGCCAGCAGCCAAGGCCACGGGACAGGGGGCTTGAGCGGGGAGCTGTTTTTT | CASSQGHGTGGLSGELFF
- | - | TRBJ2-1 | TRBV6-1 | TGTGCCAGCACTCGGACAGCCGCGGCCCTTTACAATGAGCAGTTCTTC | CASTRTAAALYNEQFF
many | - | TRBJ2-7 | TRBV5-8 | TGTGCCAGCAGCTTGGAAATTAGACCCTACGAGCAGTACTTC | CASSLEIRPYEQYF
- | - | TRBJ1-1 | TRBV10-2 | TGCGCCAGCAGCCCATCAGGGGACACTGAAGCTTTCTTT | CASSPSGDTEAFF
many | - | TRBJ2-4 | TRBV11-2 | TGTGCCAGCAGCATACAGGGAAAGGATCAGTACTTC | CASSIQGKDQYF
few | - | TRBJ1-2 | TRBV7-8 | TGTGCCAGCAGCTTAGGGGACTATGGCTACACCTTC | CASSLGDYGYTF
- | TRBD1 | TRBJ1-2 | TRBV6-5 | TGTGCCAGCAGCCAGGGGGGGACAGCTCCGTATGGCTACACCTTC | CASSQGGTAPYGYTF
- | - | TRBJ1-1 | TRBV3-1 | TGTGCCAGCAGCGCCCGACTGGATCGAGCTTTCTTT | CASSARLDRAFF
many | - | TRBJ1-4 | TRBV9 | TGTGCCAGCAGTACCCCCGGGGGTGAAAAACTGTTTTTT | CASSTPGGEKLFF
many | - | TRBJ1-5 | TRBV10-3 | TGTGCCATCAGTGAGGTAGCGATAGGGCCCCAGCATTTT | CAISEVAIGPQHF
many | TRBD2 | TRBJ2-3 | TRBV19 | TGTGCCAGTAGTATTGCAAGCGGGGGGTATTTGGCAGATACGCAGTATTTT | CASSIASGGYLADTQYF
- | - | TRBJ2-3 | TRBV4-1 | TGCGCCAGCAGGCAGGGTCCTAGCACAGATACGCAGTATTTT | CASRQGPSTDTQYF
once | TRBD2 | TRBJ2-5 | TRBV20-1 | TGCAGTGCTAGAATAGCGGGAAAAGAGACCCAGTACTTC | CSARIAGKETQYF
- | TRBD1 | TRBJ2-1 | TRBV27 | TGTGCCAGCAGTTTATACAGGGGCCCCTACAATGGGCAGTTCTTC | CASSLYRGPYNGQFF
- | TRBD1 | TRBJ1-2 | TRBV24-1 | TGTGCCACCAGTCTAACAGGGGGCAACTATGGCTACACCTTC | CATSLTGGNYGYTF
- | - | TRBJ1-1 | TRBV7-6 | TGTGCCAGCAGCTTAGATCCCACAGGGGAAGCTTTCTTT | CASSLDPTGEAFF
few | TRBD2 | TRBJ2-3 | TRBV10-3 | TGTGCCATCGGTTGGGTAGCGGGGACAGATACGCAGTATTTT | CAIGWVAGTDTQYF
many | TRBD2 | TRBJ2-1 | TRBV5-5 | TGTGCCAGCACGGGACTACCTCTGGATGAGCAGTTCTTC | CASTGLPLDEQFF
- | - | TRBJ2-1 | TRBV15 | TGTGCCACCAGCAAAATACGCAGGGGCAATGAGCAGTTCTTC | CATSKIRRGNEQFF
many | - | TRBJ2-7 | TRBV2 | TGTGCCAGCAGTGATCCGCGGGGGCTGAGTTTCGAGCAGTACTTC | CASSDPRGLSFEQYF
- | TRBD1 | TRBJ2-7 | TRBV7-9 | TGTGCCAGCAGCTCGAAACGGGACAGCCTCTCCTACGAGCAGTACTTC | CASSSKRDSLSYEQYF
- | - | TRBJ2-1 | TRBV7-6 | TGTGCCAGCAGCTCGCGGCTCAGAGAATTATACAATGAGCAGTTCTTC | CASSSRLRELYNEQFF
once | TRBD2 | TRBJ2-7 | TRBV7-9 | TGTGCCAGCAGCCCGGTCGGGGGGACCTACGAGCAGTACTTC | CASSPVGGTYEQYF